This entry lists 24 T cell receptor beta chains sequenced from one sample in a study of cytomegalovirus exposure and HLA in healthy donors. Assay used: immunoSEQ multiplex PCR; TCRdb lists only in-frame clones, some missing. There are some 200,000 clones in the sample; 85% to 95% occur only once, and 1% to 1.2% lies in the top ten. The sequenced sample was PBMCs. These TCRs come from a woman aged 18-29 years in good health and CMV-seronegative.

V and J are TRBV7-6 and TRBJ2-7, with TRBD2 as a possible D gene (5 bases). CDR1 is SGHVS and CDR2 is FNYEAQ in the germline V gene. Trimming shortened V by 0 bases and J by 4 bases, and 13 bases separated the two germline ends. This CDR3 has 15 residues. The CDR3 coding sequence is TGTGCCAGCAGCTTAGCGGAGGCGGAGGCTTACGAGCAGTACTTC. Its protein product is CASSLAEAEAYEQYF.

Of note for this clone: Different DNA sequences within this sample yield the same CDR3. V is TRBV11-2 and J is TRBJ2-5, with D possibly being TRBD1 (6 bases). Trimming removed 3 bases from V and 2 bases from J, with 7 bases in between. Germline V CDR1 and CDR2: SGHAT, FQNNGV. This CDR3 is built from 13 residues. The CDR3 spells CASSLGAQETQYF. The CDR3 nucleotides read TGTGCCAGCAGCTTGGGGGCTCAAGAGACCCAGTACTTC.

This clone was observed a handful of times. The rearrangement links TRBV25-1 to TRBJ1-2; TRBD1 matches at 8 bases. In germline, CDR1 is MGHDK, CDR2 SYGVNS. The CDR3 runs to 15 residues. The V gene end was trimmed by 2 bases and the J gene end by 6 bases; junction bases not matched to a gene: 8. The chain's CDR3 is CASSELRTGIDGYTF. Here the CDR3 DNA reads TGTGCCAGCAGTGAACTTCGGACAGGGATCGATGGCTACACCTTC.

The rearrangement links TRBV28 to TRBJ1-2; 11 nucleotides line up with TRBD1. Germline CDR1 is MDHEN and CDR2 is SYDVKM. The CDR3 loop spans 14 amino acids. Trimming removed 6 bases from V and 8 bases from J; junction bases left unmatched: 8. The CDR3 loop reads CASRTPGQGVGYTF. The CDR3 coding sequence is TGTGCCAGCAGGACCCCGGGACAGGGGGTAGGCTACACCTTC.

The rearrangement joins TRBV10-3 to TRBJ2-1, with 8 nucleotides matching TRBD2. V trimming: 1 base; J trimming: 4 bases; junction bases outside the gene matches: 3. This CDR3 comprises 15 residues. Germline values: CDR1 ENHRY, CDR2 SYGVKD. The CDR3 coding sequence is TGTGCCATCAGTGAGTTGATAGCGGGGTACAATGAGCAGTTCTTC. It specifies CAISELIAGYNEQFF.

The chain joins TRBV6-5 to TRBJ2-7; D is uncertain. CDR1 is MNHEY and CDR2 is SVGAGI in the germline V gene. The CDR3 runs 13 residues. Deletions cut 8 bases from V and 1 base from J, with 12 bases between. In nucleotides, the CDR3 is TGTGCCAGCTCTAGGCTTACTTCCTACGAGCAGTACTTC. This sequence encodes CASSRLTSYEQYF.

The chain links TRBV4-2 to TRBJ2-1; weak D call: TRBD2 (6 bases). Germline V gives CDR1 LGHNA, CDR2 YNFKEQ. With 1 base removed from V and 15 bases from J, the gap between germline ends came to 25 bases. The CDR3 sequence is 16 residues long. The chain's CDR3 is CASSQAGGESSPLPFF. DNA of the CDR3: TGTGCCAGCAGCCAAGCCGGGGGAGAGAGCTCCCCTCTACCGTTCTTC.

This chain links TRBV25-1 with TRBJ1-1; D is possibly TRBD1 (5 bases). V was shortened by 0 bases and J by 4 bases, with 9 bases between the two germline ends. The CDR3 is made up of 14 amino acids. Germline lookup yields CDR1 MGHDK and CDR2 SYGVNS. Here the CDR3 reads CASSEYLGGTEAFF. The CDR3, as DNA: TGTGCCAGCAGTGAATATTTGGGGGGCACTGAAGCTTTCTTT.

This chain links TRBV5-1 with TRBJ2-7, with 9 bases aligning to TRBD1. Germline loops: CDR1 SGHRS, CDR2 YFSETQ. The CDR3 length is 15 residues. V lost 4 bases to trimming and J lost 6 bases; unmatched junction nucleotides: 11. The CDR3 loop is CASSPRWTGAREQYF. CDR3 DNA: TGCGCCAGCAGCCCCCGGTGGACAGGGGCCCGCGAGCAGTACTTC. Using reference TRBV5-1 and TRBJ2-7 for the parts outside the CDR3, the full variable domain is KAGVTQTPRYLIKTRGQQVTLSCSPISGHRSVSWYQQTPGQGLQFLFEYFSETQRNKGNFPGRFSGRQFSNSRSEMNVSTLELGDSALYLCASSPRWTGAREQYFGPGTRLTVT.

This chain uses TRBV28 with TRBJ2-3; 9 bases agree with TRBD2. Germline V lookup: CDR1 MDHEN, CDR2 SYDVKM. The CDR3 contains 18 residues. V gave up 0 bases and J gave up 1 base; unmatched junction bases: 8. The CDR3 DNA sequence: TGTGCCAGCAGTTTATGGGTAGCGGGAGAGGGAGGCACAGATACGCAGTATTTT. The encoded protein is CASSLWVAGEGGTDTQYF.

In its sample, this clone was seen once. The chain is built from TRBV12-5 and TRBJ2-4; weak D call: TRBD1 (6 bases). Trimming pared 7 bases from V and 0 bases from J, leaving 16 bases between. The CDR3 runs to 16 residues. Germline assignment: CDR1 LGHNT and CDR2 FRNRAP. This CDR3 reads CASAQVGAGAKNIQYF. CDR3 bases: TGTGCTAGTGCCCAAGTGGGGGCCGGAGCCAAAAACATTCAGTACTTC.

This chain links TRBV5-1 with TRBJ1-2; D unclear. CDR3 length: 13 residues. Trimming left V 2 bases short and J 7 bases short, with 12 bases between. CDR1 and CDR2 from the germline V gene are SGHRS and YFSETQ. In nucleotides, the CDR3 is TGCGCCAGCAGCTTCTCCGAGCGTGGTGGCTACACCTTC. It codes for CASSFSERGGYTF.

The chain recombines TRBV5-4 with TRBJ2-7, with D possibly matching TRBD2 (5 bases). V was trimmed by 6 bases and J by 7 bases, leaving 20 bases between them. The germline V gene encodes CDR1 SGHNT and CDR2 YYREEE (reference sequence). The CDR3 is made up of 14 amino acids. DNA of the CDR3: TGTGCCAGCACCACGAGAGGGAGTACTGGAGAGCAGTACTTC. It encodes CASTTRGSTGEQYF.

This sequence joins TRBV4-1 and TRBJ2-2; D remains ambiguous. Germline lookup yields CDR1 MGHRA and CDR2 YSYEKL. Trimming took 1 base from V and 1 from J, leaving 7 bases between them. The CDR3 is made up of 15 amino acids. CDR3 region: CASSQVVGNTGELFF. The CDR3 coding sequence is TGCGCCAGCAGCCAAGTAGTTGGGAACACCGGGGAGCTGTTTTTT.

The chain is built from TRBV4-1 and TRBJ1-2; 8 nucleotides agree with TRBD1. CDR1 and CDR2 (germline): MGHRA, YSYEKL. The CDR3 is 15 residues long. After removal of 1 base from V and 2 bases from J, the junction contained 3 bases not matched to a gene. CDR3 bases: TGCGCCAGCAGCCAAGGACAGGGGACGAACTATGGCTACACCTTC. Amino acids: CASSQGQGTNYGYTF.

The chain uses TRBV6-6 and TRBJ2-7, with D maybe TRBD2 (6 bases). The CDR3 runs 15 residues. Trimming removed 2 bases at V and 4 bases at J, with 15 bases between. Germline lookup yields CDR1 MNHNY and CDR2 SVGAGI (reference sequence). The CDR3 DNA follows: TGTGCCAGCAGTTACGGGAGGACACCTGAATACGAGCAGTACTTC. Translation: CASSYGRTPEYEQYF.

The table lists this clone with a count of one. The rearrangement uses TRBV25-1 and TRBJ2-7, with 8 bases lining up with TRBD2. V was pared by 4 bases and J by 1 base, with 6 bases of the junction left unmatched. CDR1 is MGHDK and CDR2 is SYGVNS in the germline V gene. There are 15 residues in the CDR3. The CDR3 sequence is CASSASSGWSYEQYF. The CDR3 DNA follows: TGTGCCAGCAGTGCATCTAGCGGGTGGTCCTACGAGCAGTACTTC.

This clone was observed a few times. The junction differs from germline at one of its ends, possibly a read error. The rearrangement joins TRBV6-6 to TRBJ1-2; the match to TRBD1 covers 10 bases. This CDR3 has 13 amino acids. Germline V lookup: CDR1 MNHNY, CDR2 SVGAGI (reference sequence). The CDR3 nucleotides are TGTGCCAGCAGTTACCGGGACAGGGGCTCCCAAGCCTTC. The encoded protein is CASSYRDRGSQAF.

The gene calls are TRBV9 and TRBJ2-3; 11 nucleotides align to TRBD2. V was pared by 0 bases and J by 1 base, with 7 bases of the junction left unmatched. Germline values: CDR1 SGDLS, CDR2 YYNGEE. The CDR3 contains 18 residues. The CDR3: CASSVDPSGRWGTDTQYF. CDR3 DNA sequence: TGTGCCAGCAGCGTAGATCCTAGCGGGAGGTGGGGCACAGATACGCAGTATTTT.

This clone was counted only a few times. The chain combines TRBV20-1 with TRBJ1-6; no definite D call. The germline V gene encodes CDR1 DFQATT and CDR2 SNEGSKA (reference sequence). V lost 0 bases to trimming and J lost 10 bases, with 4 bases between them. The CDR3 sequence is 11 residues long. For the CDR3, the DNA is TGCAGTGCTAGAGATGGCTCACCCCTCCACTTT. Translated: CSARDGSPLHF.

The genes are TRBV20-1 and TRBJ1-2, with D unclear. Germline CDR1 is DFQATT and CDR2 is SNEGSKA (reference sequence). The CDR3 runs to 9 residues. CDR3 coding DNA: TGCGAACTTTCCTATGGCTACACCTTC. Residues: CELSYGYTF.

The chain links TRBV11-2 to TRBJ2-1; the match to TRBD1 covers 10 bases. The junction had 4 bases not matched to a gene; V was cut back by 5 bases and J by 6 bases. CDR1 is SGHAT and CDR2 is FQNNGV in the germline V gene. This CDR3 contains 14 residues. CDR3 nucleotide sequence: TGTGCCAGCAGCCTCCGGGACAGGGGCAATGAGCAGTTCTTC. Its protein is CASSLRDRGNEQFF.

This clone was counted a single time. This chain links TRBV10-3 with TRBJ2-1; 9 bases map to TRBD2. This CDR3 is built from 16 residues. Germline CDR1 and CDR2: ENHRY and SYGVKD. V was clipped by 3 bases and J by 7 bases; unmatched bases: 10. CDR3 nucleotide sequence: TGTGCCATCAGTGAAGGGCCTGTGCGGGAGGGGAATGAGCAGTTCTTC. Protein product: CAISEGPVREGNEQFF.

The rearrangement links TRBV27 to TRBJ2-7; D is possibly TRBD2 (7 bases). Germline values: CDR1 MNHEY, CDR2 SMNVEV (reference sequence). This CDR3 comprises 15 residues. V lost 5 bases and J 9 bases, leaving 23 bases between the germline ends. For the CDR3, the DNA is TGTGCCAGCAGTGCATTGAGGGGGGGTCCCGCGGGGCAGTACTTC. Protein: CASSALRGGPAGQYF.